Listed below are T cell receptor beta chains from one sample, sequenced in a study of blood T cells in healthy people across ages. Via MiXCR, TCRdb re-called the 5' RACE reads, giving one row per CDR3 protein. This table has hundreds of thousands of distinct CDR3 sequences, under 45% appearing once. The sequencing input was blood. The source is a man in his fifties or sixties in good health. Both conserved end residues are part of each CDR3. The order of the fields is D gene, V gene, CDR3 length, clone size, J gene, CDR3 DNA, CDR3 protein. D genes are given only for firm matches. Clone sizes are given selectively: once, few, many, or a class where the clone is expanded.

TRBD1,TRBV7-3,15,few,TRBJ2-5,TGTGCCAGCAGCTTAGATGGGGGACAGAGGGTAGAGCAGTACTTC,CASSLDGGQRVEQYF
NA,TRBV11-3,19,NA,TRBJ2-7,TGTGCCAGCAGCACCCACGACGGGGGCCGAAACAGGAGCTCCTACGAGCAGTACTTC,CASSTHDGGRNRSSYEQYF
NA,TRBV20-1,14,few,TRBJ2-7,TGCAGTGCTAGGACAGGGAGGAGATCCTACGAGCAGTACTTC,CSARTGRRSYEQYF
TRBD2,TRBV7-2,15,NA,TRBJ2-5,TGTGCCAGCAGCTTAAGGGGAGCTAGCGGGGAGACCCAGTACTTC,CASSLRGASGETQYF
TRBD1,TRBV29-1,16,NA,TRBJ1-2,TGCAGCGTTGAAAGAGGGACAGTGGGCCAAAACTATGGCTACACCTTC,CSVERGTVGQNYGYTF
TRBD1,TRBV7-2,15,NA,TRBJ1-4,TGTGCCAGCAGCTATAGGACAGGGGGTGATGAAAAACTGTTTTTT,CASSYRTGGDEKLFF
TRBD1,TRBV28,14,few,TRBJ2-7,TGTGCCAGCAGATCGGGACAGGGGTACTACGAGCAGTACTTC,CASRSGQGYYEQYF
NA,TRBV6-2/TRBV6-3,13,NA,TRBJ1-4,TGTGCCAGCAGTCGGACAGTTCGTGAAAAACTGTTTTTT,CASSRTVREKLFF
TRBD1,TRBV6-2/TRBV6-3,15,NA,TRBJ1-4,TGTGCCAGCAGTGCCCGACAGGGGCTGAATGAAAAACTGTTTTTT,CASSARQGLNEKLFF
TRBD2,TRBV20-1,13,NA,TRBJ2-5,TGCAGTGCCAGCGGGGGCGGTCAAGAGACCCAGTACTTC,CSASGGGQETQYF
NA,TRBV7-2,16,NA,TRBJ1-1,TGTGCCAGCAGCTTAGCGGCAGGGTATGGCTCGGGTGAAGCTTTCTTT,CASSLAAGYGSGEAFF
NA,TRBV5-6,16,NA,TRBJ1-2,TGTGCCAGCAGCTCCGAACCGGGGGGGGGAATCTATGGCTACACCTTC,CASSSEPGGGIYGYTF
TRBD1,TRBV9,15,few,TRBJ2-5,TGTGCCAGCAGCGTAGGACAGGGAGACGGAGAGACCCAGTACTTC,CASSVGQGDGETQYF
TRBD2,TRBV6-6,14,few,TRBJ2-7,TGTGCCAGCAGTACTAGCGGGGGAACCTACGAGCAGTACTTC,CASSTSGGTYEQYF
NA,TRBV28,13,few,TRBJ2-3,TGTGCCAGCAGTTTCCCGTTTCCAGATACGCAGTATTTT,CASSFPFPDTQYF
NA,TRBV5-1,15,few,TRBJ1-2,TGCGCCAGCAGCCCATCCGGGCCCAGGCCTTATGGCTACACCTTC,CASSPSGPRPYGYTF
NA,TRBV6-2/TRBV6-3,11,NA,TRBJ2-3,TGTGCCAGCAGAACCACAGATACGCAGTATTTT,CASRTTDTQYF
TRBD1,TRBV29-1,13,few,TRBJ1-2,TGCAGCGTTGATACCGGGACAGGAGATGGCTACACCTTC,CSVDTGTGDGYTF
TRBD2,TRBV12-3/TRBV12-4,14,NA,TRBJ2-5,TGTGCCAGCCTAAGGAGGGGAGGGGAAGAGACCCAGTACTTC,CASLRRGGEETQYF
NA,TRBV4-3,18,few,TRBJ2-3,TGCGCCAGCAGCCTAGGGGGACATCAGAGTATTGTCCCAGATACGCAGTATTTT,CASSLGGHQSIVPDTQYF
NA,TRBV5-1,15,once,TRBJ2-2,TGCGCCAGCAGCTTGCCAGGGGCGAACACCGGGGAGCTGTTTTTT,CASSLPGANTGELFF
NA,TRBV11-2,19,few,TRBJ2-3,TGTGCCAGCAGCTTAATAACGGGGCTCGGGGGAACTAGCACAGATACGCAGTATTTT,CASSLITGLGGTSTDTQYF
TRBD1,TRBV7-9,15,few,TRBJ1-5,TGTGCCAGCAGCCCCGGGGGACAGGGTATCCAGCCCCAGCATTTT,CASSPGGQGIQPQHF
NA,TRBV3-1,12,NA,TRBJ2-7,TGTGCCAGCAGCCCTCGGAGGGACGAGCAGTACTTC,CASSPRRDEQYF
NA,TRBV4-3,14,NA,TRBJ1-2,TGCGCCAGCAGCCAAGATCTGGGGCTAGGAGGCTACACCTTC,CASSQDLGLGGYTF
TRBD1,TRBV12-3/TRBV12-4,12,few,TRBJ2-7,TGTGCCAGCAGGACAGGGATGGACGAGCAGTACTTC,CASRTGMDEQYF
TRBD1,TRBV4-3,16,NA,TRBJ1-2,TGCGCCAGCAGCCAAGAGGGGGGACAGGGGAAGTATGGCTACACCTTC,CASSQEGGQGKYGYTF
NA,TRBV12-3/TRBV12-4,14,NA,TRBJ1-2,TGTGCCAGCAGTTTAGCGAATACGGGGGGTGGCTACACCTTC,CASSLANTGGGYTF
TRBD1,TRBV2,14,NA,TRBJ2-3,TGTGCCAGCAGGGTGGGACAGGGAACTGATACGCAGTATTTT,CASRVGQGTDTQYF